This TCR beta chain was captured by sequencing in a study of naive and memory T cell subsets. This clonotype appeared a few times. What it recognizes is unknown. The SP2 primer and nested alpha and beta constant region primers amplified ligated cDNA in four rounds. From the UMI-ligation and nested PCR reads, TCRdb called clonotypes with MiXCR, one entry per CDR3 protein. The table has 25,000 to 35,000 distinct CDR3 sequences, less than 8.5% seen once. Noted treatment: skin biopsy from PPD injection site in Mantoux-positive individual. A UMI-containing oligonucleotide was joined by 3' ligation to the TCR cDNA template. Skin biopsies came from PPD injection sites in Mantoux-positive individuals. Study-wide results and caveats: TCR transcript changes with activation or differentiation may affect this RNA method. Far more TCRs reportedly came from tuberculin skin test site biopsies.

The ends lost 5 bases at V and 8 bases at J; junction bases unmatched: 13. Germline lookup yields CDR1 SGHRS and CDR2 YFSETQ. There are 15 residues in the CDR3. The source was skin, collected from a tuberculin skin test site. The J gene is TRBJ1-1, the V gene TRBV5-1, with 9 bases lining up with TRBD1. This receptor was identified in an adult in good health. CDR3 DNA: TGCGCCAGCAGATCCAGGGACAGGGATGCCGGAGAAGCTTTCTTT. This codes for CASRSRDRDAGEAFF.